This T cell receptor (beta chain) was retrieved from a study of post-analysis software for immune sequencing data. As for the study in general: There were relapsing-remitting, secondary progressive and progressive-relapsing multiple sclerosis among the disease courses included. Study-level points and caveats: Controls had lower frequencies than patients of a few TRBV segments, which included TRBV5-6, TRBV5-1 and TRBV20-1. Strong same-batch co-clustering of samples appeared with F measure clustering. Patients with multiple sclerosis recorded significantly lower normalized Chao1 diversity than controls, the study found.

Carried by the TCR beta cDNA libraries were unique molecular identifiers. From approximately 0.95 to 9.8 million T cells, around 500,000 cDNA molecules were obtained. Each CDR3 protein gets one entry after TCRdb re-called the PCR reads with MiXCR. The sample lists fewer than 900,000 distinct CDR3 sequences, 35% to 55% occurring once. The germline gives CDR1 MNHEY, CDR2 SVGEGT. V gave up 0 bases and J gave up 6 bases, with 15 bases separating them. The CDR3 totals 15 residues. To note about this clonotype: The target antigen is unknown.

The sequence came from a girl aged 5 to 17 with multiple sclerosis. Sequencing used blood. This rearrangement joins TRBV6-2 or TRBV6-3 to TRBJ2-7; D not resolved. Here the CDR3 DNA reads TGTGCCAGCAGTTACTCCACCTTAGTCCCCAGCGAGCAGTACTTC. The encoded protein is CASSYSTLVPSEQYF.